The T cell receptor (beta chain) under discussion was sequenced for a study of blood T cell repertoires in COVID-19. Study overall: Samples of COVID-19 (acute and convalescent) were obtained from the United States, Italy and Spain.

CDR1 and CDR2 from the germline V gene are ENHRY and SYGVKD. Trimming left V 10 bases short and J 2 bases short, with 14 bases between. The CDR3 consists of 13 residues. In the original workflow: Estimation of nucleated cell counts was performed using reference gene primer amplification. TCRdb's table, derived via immunoSEQ multiplex PCR, lists solely in-frame clones and lacks some. For V, J and clone size, that table is used; D and trimming come from the DNA. The sample contains about 82,000 clones, just under 80% of which appear only once. The clonotype was recovered from a man between 60 and 75 years old with COVID-19, enrolled during active disease. V gene TRBV10-3 combines with J gene TRBJ1-2, with unresolved D. The sequenced sample consisted of peripheral blood. The CDR3 region has the DNA TGTGCCACCCTTCCGCAGGAAAACTATGGCTACACCTTC. It yields the protein CATLPQENYGYTF.